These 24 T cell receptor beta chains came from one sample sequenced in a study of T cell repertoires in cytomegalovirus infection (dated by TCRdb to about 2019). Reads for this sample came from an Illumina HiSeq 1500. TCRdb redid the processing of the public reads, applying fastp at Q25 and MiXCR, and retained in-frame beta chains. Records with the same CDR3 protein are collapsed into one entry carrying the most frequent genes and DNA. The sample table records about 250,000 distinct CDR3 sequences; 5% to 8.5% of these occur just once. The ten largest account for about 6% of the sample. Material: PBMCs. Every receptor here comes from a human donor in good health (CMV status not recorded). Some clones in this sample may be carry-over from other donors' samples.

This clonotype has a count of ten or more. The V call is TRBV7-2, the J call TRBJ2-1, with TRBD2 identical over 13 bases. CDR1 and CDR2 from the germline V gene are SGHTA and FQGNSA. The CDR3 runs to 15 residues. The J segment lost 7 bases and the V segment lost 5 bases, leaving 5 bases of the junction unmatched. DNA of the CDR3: TGTGCCAGCAGCCTACTAGCGGGGGGGCGAAATGAGCAGTTCTTC. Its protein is CASSLLAGGRNEQFF.

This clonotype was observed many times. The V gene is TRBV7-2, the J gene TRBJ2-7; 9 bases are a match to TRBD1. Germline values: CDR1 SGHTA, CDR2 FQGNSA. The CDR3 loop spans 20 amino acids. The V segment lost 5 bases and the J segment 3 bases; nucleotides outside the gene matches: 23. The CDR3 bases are TGTGCCAGCAGCCTCTCGTGGACAGGGGTGGATGGGAGTTCGGTCTACGAGCAGTACTTC. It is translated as CASSLSWTGVDGSSVYEQYF.

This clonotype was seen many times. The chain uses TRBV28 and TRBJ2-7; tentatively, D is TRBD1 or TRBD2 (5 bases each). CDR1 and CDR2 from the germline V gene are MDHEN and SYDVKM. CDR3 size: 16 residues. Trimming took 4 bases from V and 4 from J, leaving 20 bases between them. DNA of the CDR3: TGTGCCAGCAGTTCCCCCCGGGGAGTGGGGCGGTACGAGCAGTACTTC. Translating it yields CASSSPRGVGRYEQYF.

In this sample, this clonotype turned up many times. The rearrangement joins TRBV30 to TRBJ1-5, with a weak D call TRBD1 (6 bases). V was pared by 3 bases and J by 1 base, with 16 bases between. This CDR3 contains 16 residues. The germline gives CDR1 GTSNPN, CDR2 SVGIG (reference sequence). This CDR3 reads CAWRLPTDSSNQPQHF. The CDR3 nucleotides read TGTGCCTGGAGGCTACCCACGGACAGCAGCAATCAGCCCCAGCATTTT.

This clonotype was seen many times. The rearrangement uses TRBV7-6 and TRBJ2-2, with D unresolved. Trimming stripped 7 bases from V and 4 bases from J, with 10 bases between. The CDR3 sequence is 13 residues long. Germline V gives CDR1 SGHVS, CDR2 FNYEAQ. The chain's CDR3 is CASTKSGTGELFF. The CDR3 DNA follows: TGTGCCAGCACCAAATCAGGCACCGGGGAGCTGTTTTTT.

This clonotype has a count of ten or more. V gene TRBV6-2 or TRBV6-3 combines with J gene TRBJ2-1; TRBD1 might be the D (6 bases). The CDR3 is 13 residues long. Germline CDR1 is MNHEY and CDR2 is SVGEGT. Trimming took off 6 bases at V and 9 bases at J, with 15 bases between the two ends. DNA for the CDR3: TGTGCCAGCAGCCTTGGGGGCCGGGGTGAGCAGTTCTTC. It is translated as CASSLGGRGEQFF.

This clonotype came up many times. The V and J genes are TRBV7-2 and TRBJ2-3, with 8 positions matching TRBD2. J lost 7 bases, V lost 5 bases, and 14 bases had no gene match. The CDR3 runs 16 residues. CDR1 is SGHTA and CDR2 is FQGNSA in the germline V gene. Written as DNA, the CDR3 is TGTGCCAGCAGCACCTCGACGGGAGGGGGTATGAATACGCAGTATTTT. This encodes CASSTSTGGGMNTQYF.

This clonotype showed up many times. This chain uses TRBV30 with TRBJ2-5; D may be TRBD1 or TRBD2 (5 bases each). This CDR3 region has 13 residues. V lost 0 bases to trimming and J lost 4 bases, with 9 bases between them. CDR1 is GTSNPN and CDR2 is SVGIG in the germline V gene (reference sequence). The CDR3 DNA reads TGTGCCTGGAGTGTACGTGGGGGAGAGACCCAGTACTTC. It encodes CAWSVRGGETQYF.

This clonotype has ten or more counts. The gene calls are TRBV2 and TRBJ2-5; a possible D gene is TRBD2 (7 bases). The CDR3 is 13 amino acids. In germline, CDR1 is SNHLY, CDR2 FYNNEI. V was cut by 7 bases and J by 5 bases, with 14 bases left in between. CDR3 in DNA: TGTGCCAGCAAGGGGGGGGGAGACGAGACCCAGTACTTC. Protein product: CASKGGGDETQYF.

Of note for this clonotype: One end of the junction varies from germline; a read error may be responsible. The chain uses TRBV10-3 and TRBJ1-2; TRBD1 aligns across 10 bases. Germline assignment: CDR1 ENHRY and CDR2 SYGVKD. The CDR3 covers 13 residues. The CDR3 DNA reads TGTGCCATCAGTGAGGGAGGGACAGGGGAAGTTGCCTTC. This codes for CAISEGGTGEVAF.

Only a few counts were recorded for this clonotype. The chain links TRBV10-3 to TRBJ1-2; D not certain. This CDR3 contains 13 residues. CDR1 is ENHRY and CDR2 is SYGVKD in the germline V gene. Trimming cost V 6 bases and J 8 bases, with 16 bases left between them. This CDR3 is CAISPGLGQGYTF. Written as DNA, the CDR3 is TGTGCCATCAGCCCAGGACTGGGCCAAGGCTACACCTTC.

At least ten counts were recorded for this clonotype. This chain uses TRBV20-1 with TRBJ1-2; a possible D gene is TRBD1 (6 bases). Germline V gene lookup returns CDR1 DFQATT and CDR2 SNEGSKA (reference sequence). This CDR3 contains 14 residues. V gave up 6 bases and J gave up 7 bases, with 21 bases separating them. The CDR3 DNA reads TGCAGTGCCGTTCCCGATACAGGGTTCCGTGGCTACACCTTC. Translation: CSAVPDTGFRGYTF.

This CDR3 reads CASSQSTGLTPRRELFF. Here the CDR3 DNA reads TGCGCCAGCAGTCAATCGACAGGCCTTACCCCGCGGCGGGAGCTGTTTTTT. The chain couples TRBV23-1 to TRBJ2-2, with D possibly matching TRBD1 (6 bases). TRBV23-1 is an ORF for which the function is uncertain. CDR3 length: 17 residues. V was cut by 0 bases and J by 9 bases, with 20 bases left in between.

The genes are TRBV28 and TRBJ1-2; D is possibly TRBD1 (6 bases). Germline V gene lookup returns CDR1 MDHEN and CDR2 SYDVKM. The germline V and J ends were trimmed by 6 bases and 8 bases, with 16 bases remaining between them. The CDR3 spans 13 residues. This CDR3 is CASSVDRPDGYTF. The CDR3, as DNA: TGTGCCAGCAGCGTGGACAGACCGGACGGCTACACCTTC.

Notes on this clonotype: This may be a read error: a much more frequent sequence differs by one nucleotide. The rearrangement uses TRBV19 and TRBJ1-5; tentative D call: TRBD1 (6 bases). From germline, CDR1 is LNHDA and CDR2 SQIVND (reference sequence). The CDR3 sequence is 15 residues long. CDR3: CASSFYGGPNQPRHF. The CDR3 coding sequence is TGTGCCAGTAGTTTTTATGGGGGGCCCAATCAGCCCCGGCATTTT.

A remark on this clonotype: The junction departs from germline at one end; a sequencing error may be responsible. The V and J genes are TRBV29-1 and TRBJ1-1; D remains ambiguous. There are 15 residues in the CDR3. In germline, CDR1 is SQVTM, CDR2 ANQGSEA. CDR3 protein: CSVVTLGIPNTESFF. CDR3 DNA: TGCAGCGTTGTAACGTTAGGCATCCCGAACACTGAATCTTTCTTT.

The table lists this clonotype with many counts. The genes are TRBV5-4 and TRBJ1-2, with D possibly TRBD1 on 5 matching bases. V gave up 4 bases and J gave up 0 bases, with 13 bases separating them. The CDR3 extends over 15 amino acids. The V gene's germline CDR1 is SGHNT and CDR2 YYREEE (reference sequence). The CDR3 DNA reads TGTGCCAGCAGCACGGGACGGGCGGCTAACTATGGCTACACCTTC. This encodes CASSTGRAANYGYTF.

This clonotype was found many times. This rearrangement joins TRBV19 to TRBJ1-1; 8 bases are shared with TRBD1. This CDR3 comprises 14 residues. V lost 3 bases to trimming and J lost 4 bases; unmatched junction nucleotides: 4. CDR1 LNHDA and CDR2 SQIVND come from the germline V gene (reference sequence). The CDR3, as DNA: TGTGCCAGTAGTATTTATACAGGGGGCACTGAAGCTTTCTTT. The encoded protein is CASSIYTGGTEAFF. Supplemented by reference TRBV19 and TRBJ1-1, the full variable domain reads DGGITQSPKYLFRKEGQNVTLSCEQNLNHDAMYWYRQDPGQGLRLIYYSQIVNDFQKGDIAEGYSVSREKKESFPLTVTSAQKNPTAFYLCASSIYTGGTEAFFGQGTRLTVV.

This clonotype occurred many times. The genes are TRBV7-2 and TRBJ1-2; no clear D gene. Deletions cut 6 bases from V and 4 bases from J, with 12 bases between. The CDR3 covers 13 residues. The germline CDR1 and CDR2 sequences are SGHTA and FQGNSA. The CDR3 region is CASREARFYGYTF. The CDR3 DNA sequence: TGTGCCAGCAGGGAGGCTCGCTTCTATGGCTACACCTTC.

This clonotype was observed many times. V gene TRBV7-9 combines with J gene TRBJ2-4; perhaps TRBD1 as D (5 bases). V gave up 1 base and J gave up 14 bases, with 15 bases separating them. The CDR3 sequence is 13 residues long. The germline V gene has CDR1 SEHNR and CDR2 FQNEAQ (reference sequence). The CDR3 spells CASSLGPSGREYF. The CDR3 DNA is TGTGCCAGCAGCTTAGGTCCTTCGGGCAGGGAGTACTTC.

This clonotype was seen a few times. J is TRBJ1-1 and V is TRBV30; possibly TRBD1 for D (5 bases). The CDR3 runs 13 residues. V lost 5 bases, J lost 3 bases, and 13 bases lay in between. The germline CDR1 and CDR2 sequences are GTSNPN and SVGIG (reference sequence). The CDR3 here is CAWARRGDTEAFF. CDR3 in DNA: TGTGCCTGGGCGAGACGGGGGGACACTGAAGCTTTCTTT.

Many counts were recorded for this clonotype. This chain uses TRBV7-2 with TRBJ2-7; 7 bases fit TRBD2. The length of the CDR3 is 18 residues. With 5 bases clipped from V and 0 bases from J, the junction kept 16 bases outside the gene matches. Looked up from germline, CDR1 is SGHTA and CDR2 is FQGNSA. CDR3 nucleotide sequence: TGTGCCAGCAGCGCCTCCTTTAGCGGCGGGGGAAGCTCCTACGAGCAGTACTTC. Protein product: CASSASFSGGGSSYEQYF.

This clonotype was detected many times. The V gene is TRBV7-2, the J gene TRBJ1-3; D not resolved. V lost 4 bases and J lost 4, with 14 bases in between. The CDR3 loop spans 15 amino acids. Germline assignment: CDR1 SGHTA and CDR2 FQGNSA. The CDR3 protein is CASSSDRSGGNTIYF. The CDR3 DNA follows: TGTGCCAGCAGCTCGGACCGATCGGGAGGAAACACCATATATTTT.

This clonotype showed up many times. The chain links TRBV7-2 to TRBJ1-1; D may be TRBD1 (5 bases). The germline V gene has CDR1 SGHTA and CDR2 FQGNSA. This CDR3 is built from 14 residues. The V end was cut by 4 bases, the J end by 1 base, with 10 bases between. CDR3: CASSSGRGNTEAFF. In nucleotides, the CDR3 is TGTGCCAGCAGCTCTGGGAGGGGGAACACTGAAGCTTTCTTT.